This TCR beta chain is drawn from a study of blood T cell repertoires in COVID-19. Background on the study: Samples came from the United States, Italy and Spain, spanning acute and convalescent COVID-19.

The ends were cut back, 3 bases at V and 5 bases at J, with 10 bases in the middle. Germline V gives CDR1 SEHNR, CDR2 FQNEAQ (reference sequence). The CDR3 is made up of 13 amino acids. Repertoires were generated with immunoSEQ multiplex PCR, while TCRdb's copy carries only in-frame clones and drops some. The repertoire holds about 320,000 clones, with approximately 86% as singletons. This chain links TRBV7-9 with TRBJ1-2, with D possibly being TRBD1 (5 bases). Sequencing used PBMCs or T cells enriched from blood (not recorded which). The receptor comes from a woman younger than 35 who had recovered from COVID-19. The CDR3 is CASSFDSSYGYTF. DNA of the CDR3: TGTGCCAGCAGCTTTGACAGCTCGTATGGCTACACCTTC.